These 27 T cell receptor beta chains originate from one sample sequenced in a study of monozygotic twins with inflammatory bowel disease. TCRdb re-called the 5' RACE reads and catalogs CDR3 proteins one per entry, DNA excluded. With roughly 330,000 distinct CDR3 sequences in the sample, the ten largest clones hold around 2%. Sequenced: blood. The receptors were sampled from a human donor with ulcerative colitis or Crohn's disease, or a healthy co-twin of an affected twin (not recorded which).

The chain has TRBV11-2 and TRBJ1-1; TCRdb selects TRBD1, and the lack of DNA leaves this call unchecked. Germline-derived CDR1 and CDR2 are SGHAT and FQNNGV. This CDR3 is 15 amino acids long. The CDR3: CASSLGRTGNTEAFF.

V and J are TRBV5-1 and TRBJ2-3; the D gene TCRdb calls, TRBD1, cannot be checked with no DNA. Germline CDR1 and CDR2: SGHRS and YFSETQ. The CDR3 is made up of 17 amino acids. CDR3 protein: CASSSGSGGSASDTQYF.

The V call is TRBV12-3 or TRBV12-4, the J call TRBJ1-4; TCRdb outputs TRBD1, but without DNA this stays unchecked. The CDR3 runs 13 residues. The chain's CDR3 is CASSQGSWEKLFF.

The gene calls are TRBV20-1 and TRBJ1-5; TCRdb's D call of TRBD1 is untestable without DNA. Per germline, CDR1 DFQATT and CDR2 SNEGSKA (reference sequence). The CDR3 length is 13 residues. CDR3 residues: CSANRGINQPQHF.

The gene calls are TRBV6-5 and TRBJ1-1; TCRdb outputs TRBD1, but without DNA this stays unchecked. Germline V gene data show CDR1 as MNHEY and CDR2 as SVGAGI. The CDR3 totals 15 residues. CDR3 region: CASSYRGPGNTEAFF.

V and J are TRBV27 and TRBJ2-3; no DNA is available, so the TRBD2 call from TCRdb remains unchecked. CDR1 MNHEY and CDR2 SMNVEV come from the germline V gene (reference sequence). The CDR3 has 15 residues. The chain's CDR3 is CASSSPSGGADTQYF.

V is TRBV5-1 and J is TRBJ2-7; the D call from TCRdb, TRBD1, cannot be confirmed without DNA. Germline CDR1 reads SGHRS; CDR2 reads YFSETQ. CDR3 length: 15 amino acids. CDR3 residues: CASSYGTSSSYEQYF.

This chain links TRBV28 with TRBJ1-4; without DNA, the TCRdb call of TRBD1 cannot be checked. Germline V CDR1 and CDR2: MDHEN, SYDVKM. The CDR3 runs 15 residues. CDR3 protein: CASSLGGANNEKLFF.

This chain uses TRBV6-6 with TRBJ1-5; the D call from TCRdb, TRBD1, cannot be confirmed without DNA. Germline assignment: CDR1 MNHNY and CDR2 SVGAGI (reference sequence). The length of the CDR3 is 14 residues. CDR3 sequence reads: CASSNQQGDQPQHF.

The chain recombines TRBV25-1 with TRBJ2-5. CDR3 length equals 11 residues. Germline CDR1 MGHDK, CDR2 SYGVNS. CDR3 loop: CASSGGETQYF.

CDR3 amino acids: CASSLAMNTGHTNTGELFF. The chain is built from TRBV11-1 and TRBJ2-2; TCRdb's assignment of TRBD1 cannot be checked, as there is no DNA. CDR1 is SGHAT, CDR2 FQDESV, per germline (reference sequence). This CDR3 contains 19 residues.

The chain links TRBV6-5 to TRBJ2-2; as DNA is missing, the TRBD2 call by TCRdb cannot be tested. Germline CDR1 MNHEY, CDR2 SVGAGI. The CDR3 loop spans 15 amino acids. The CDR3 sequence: CASSFVNSPTGELFF.

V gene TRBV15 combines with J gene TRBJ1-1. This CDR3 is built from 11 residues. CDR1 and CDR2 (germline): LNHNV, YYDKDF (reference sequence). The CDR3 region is CATGVGDKAFF.

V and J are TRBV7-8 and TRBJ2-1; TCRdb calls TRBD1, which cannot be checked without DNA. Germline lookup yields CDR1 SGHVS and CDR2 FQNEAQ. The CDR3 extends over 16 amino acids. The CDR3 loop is CASSLGGQVSYNEQFF.

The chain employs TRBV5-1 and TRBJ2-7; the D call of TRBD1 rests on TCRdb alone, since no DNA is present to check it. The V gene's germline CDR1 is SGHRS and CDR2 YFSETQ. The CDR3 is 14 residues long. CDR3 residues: CASSLEIGAGEQYF.

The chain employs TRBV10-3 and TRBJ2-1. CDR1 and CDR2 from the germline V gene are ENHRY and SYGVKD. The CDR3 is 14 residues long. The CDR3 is CAISLGGSYNEQFF.

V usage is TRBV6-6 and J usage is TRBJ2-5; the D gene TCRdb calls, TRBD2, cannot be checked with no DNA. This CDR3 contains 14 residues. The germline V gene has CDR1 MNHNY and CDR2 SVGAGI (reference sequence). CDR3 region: CASSAGERQETQYF.

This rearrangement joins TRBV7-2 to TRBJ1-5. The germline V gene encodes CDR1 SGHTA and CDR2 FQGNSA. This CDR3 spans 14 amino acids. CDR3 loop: CASSYSRRSASQHF.

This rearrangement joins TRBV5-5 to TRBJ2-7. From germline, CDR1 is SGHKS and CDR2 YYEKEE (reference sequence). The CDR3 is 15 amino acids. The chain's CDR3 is CASSLAGGGPYEQYF.

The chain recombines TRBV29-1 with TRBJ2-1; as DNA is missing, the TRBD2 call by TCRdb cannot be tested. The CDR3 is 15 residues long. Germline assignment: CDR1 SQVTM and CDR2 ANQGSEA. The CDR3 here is CSVVRSSGRVLEQFF.

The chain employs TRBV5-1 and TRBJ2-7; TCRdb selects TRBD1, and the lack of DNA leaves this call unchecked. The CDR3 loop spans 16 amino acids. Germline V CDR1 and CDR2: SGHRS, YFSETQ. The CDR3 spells CASSSILPGQGYEQYF.

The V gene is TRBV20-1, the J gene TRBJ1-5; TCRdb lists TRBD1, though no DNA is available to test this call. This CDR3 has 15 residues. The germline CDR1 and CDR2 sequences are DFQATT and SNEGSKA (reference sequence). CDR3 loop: CSGNDRESGNQPQHF.

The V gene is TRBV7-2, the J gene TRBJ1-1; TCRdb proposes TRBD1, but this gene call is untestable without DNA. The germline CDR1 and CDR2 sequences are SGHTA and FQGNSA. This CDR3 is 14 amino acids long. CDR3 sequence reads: CASSLSRANTEAFF.

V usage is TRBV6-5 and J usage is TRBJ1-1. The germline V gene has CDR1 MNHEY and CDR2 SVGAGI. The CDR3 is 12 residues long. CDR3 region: CASSYSGAEAFF.

This chain's CDR3 is CASSLVPGENQPQHF. This chain uses TRBV7-2 with TRBJ1-5; TCRdb reports TRBD1, a call that lacks DNA to check it against. The CDR3 contains 15 residues. Germline CDR1 is SGHTA and CDR2 is FQGNSA.

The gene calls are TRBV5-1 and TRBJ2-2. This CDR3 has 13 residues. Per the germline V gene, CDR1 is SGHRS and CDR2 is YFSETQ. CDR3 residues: CASSLGNTGELFF.

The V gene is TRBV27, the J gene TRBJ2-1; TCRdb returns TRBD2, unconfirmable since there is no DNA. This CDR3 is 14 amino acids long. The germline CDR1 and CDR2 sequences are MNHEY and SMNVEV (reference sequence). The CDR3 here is CASSLRASINEQFF.